This TCR beta chain was sequenced in a study of blood T cells in healthy people across ages. The germline gives CDR1 MGHRA, CDR2 YSYEKL. After removal of 3 bases from V and 2 bases from J, the junction contained 13 bases not matched to a gene. The CDR3 totals 20 residues. General study points: Diversity figures derived from one million T cells were judged to underestimate the true value.

A sample-barcoded 5' primer and a J-beta primer mix were used in a second PCR of about 7 to 12 cycles. A template-switch adaptor containing 12 random nucleotides labeled each cDNA molecule. TCRdb re-called the 5' RACE reads through MiXCR, storing one row per CDR3 protein. The repertoire holds around 970,000 distinct CDR3 sequences, with just over 50% as singletons. This clonotype was counted at least ten times. Its antigen is unknown. This sequence joins TRBV4-1 and TRBJ2-5; TRBD2 aligns across 15 bases. The clonotype was recovered from a woman in her fifties or sixties in good health. Input material: blood. CDR3 DNA sequence: TGCGCCAGCAGCCAGGGCTTTGGACTAGCGGGAGGGCGTGGGCAAGAGACCCAGTACTTC. Its protein product is CASSQGFGLAGGRGQETQYF.